This T cell receptor beta chain was recovered during a study of cytomegalovirus exposure and HLA in healthy donors. Broader study findings: DRB1 had the most TCR associations and HLA-C the fewest, a later analysis found, with rates varying by HLA locus. Analysis was performed later, and it showed HLA-associated TCR beta chains to be more clonally expanded than equally common others.

Germline V gene data show CDR1 as SGHDT and CDR2 as YYEEEE. V dropped 4 bases and J dropped 3; count of bases not matched to a gene: 8. The CDR3 is 16 amino acids. Notes on this clone: The antigen is unknown.

This PCR relied on a set of 60 Vbeta primers and 13 Jbeta primers. Sequencing used immunoSEQ multiplex PCR; TCRdb keeps in-frame clones, though not all of them. The sample contains roughly 160,000 clones, roughly 79% of which appear only once. The specimen sequenced was PBMCs. This receptor was taken from a woman aged 45-59 years in good health and CMV-seronegative. V usage is TRBV5-6 and J usage is TRBJ1-4; 8 bases fit TRBD1. The CDR3 region has the DNA TGTGCCAGCAGCCCCGGACAGGGTACGGCTAATGAAAAACTGTTTTTT. The encoded protein is CASSPGQGTANEKLFF.